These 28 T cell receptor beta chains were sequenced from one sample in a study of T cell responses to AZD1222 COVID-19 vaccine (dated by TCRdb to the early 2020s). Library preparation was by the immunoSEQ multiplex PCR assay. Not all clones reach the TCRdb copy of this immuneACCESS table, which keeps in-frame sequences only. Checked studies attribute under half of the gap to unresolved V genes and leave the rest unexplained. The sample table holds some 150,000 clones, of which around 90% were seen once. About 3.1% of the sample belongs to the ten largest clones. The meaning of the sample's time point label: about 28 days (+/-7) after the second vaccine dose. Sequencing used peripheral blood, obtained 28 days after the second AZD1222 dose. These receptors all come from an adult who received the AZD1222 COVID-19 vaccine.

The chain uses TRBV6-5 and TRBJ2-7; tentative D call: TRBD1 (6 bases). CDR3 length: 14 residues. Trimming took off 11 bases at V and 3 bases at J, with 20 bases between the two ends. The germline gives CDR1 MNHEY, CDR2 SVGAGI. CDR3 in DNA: TGTGCCTCCCGAAGGGCACAGGGTAACTACGAGCAGTACTTC. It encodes CASRRAQGNYEQYF.

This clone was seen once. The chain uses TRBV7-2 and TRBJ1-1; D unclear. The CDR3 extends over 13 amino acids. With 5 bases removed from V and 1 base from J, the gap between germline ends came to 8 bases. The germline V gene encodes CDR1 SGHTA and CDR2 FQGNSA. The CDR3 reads CASSENQNTEAFF. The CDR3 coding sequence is TGTGCCAGCAGCGAGAACCAGAACACTGAAGCTTTCTTT.

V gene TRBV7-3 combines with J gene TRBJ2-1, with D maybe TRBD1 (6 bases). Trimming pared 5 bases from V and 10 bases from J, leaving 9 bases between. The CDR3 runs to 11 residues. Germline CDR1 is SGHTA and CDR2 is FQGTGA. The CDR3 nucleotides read TGTGCCAGCAGCCTCGACAGGGAGCAGTTCTTC. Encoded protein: CASSLDREQFF. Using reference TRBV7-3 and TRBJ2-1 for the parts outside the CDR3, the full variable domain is GAGVSQTPSNKVTEKGKYVELRCDPISGHTALYWYRQSLGQGPEFLIYFQGTGAADDSGLPNDRFFAVRPEGSVSTLKIQRTERGDSAVYLCASSLDREQFFGPGTRLTVL.

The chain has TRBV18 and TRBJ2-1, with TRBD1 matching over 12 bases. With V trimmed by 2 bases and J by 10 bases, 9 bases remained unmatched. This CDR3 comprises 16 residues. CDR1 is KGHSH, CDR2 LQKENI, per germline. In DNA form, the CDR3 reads TGTGCCAGCTCACCAGGGACCGGGACAGGGGGCCAGGAGCAGTTCTTC. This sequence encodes CASSPGTGTGGQEQFF.

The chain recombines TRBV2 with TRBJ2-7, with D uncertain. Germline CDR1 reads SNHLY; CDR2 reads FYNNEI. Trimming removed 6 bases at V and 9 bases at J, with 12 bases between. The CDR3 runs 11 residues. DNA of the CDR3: TGTGCCAGCAGCGATCCACGTGTGCAGTACTTC. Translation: CASSDPRVQYF.

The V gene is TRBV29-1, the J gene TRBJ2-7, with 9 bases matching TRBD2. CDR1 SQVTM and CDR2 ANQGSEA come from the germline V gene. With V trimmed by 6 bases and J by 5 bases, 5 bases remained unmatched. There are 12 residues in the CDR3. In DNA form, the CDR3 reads TGCAGCGTGGTTAGCGGGAGCCACGAGCAGTACTTC. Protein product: CSVVSGSHEQYF.

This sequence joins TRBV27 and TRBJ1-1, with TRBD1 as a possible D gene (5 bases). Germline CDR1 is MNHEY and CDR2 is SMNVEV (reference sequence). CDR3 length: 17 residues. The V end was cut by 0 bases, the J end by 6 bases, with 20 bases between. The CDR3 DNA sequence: TGTGCCAGCAGTTTATCCATGGGCGGGGCCCTGAAGGCTGAAGCTTTCTTT. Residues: CASSLSMGGALKAEAFF.

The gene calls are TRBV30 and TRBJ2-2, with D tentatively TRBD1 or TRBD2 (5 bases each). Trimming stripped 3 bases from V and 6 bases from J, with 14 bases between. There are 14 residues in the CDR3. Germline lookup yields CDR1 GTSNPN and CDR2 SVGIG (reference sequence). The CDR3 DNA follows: TGTGCCTGGAGACGGGGCACGCGGTCCGGGGAGCTGTTTTTT. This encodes CAWRRGTRSGELFF.

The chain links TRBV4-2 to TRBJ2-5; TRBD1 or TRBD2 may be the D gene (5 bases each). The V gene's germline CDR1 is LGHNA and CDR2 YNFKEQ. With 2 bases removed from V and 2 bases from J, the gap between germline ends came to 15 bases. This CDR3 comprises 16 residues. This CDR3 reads CASSQPGRLEQETQYF. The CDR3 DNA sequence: TGTGCCAGCAGCCAACCGGGACGTCTGGAACAAGAGACCCAGTACTTC.

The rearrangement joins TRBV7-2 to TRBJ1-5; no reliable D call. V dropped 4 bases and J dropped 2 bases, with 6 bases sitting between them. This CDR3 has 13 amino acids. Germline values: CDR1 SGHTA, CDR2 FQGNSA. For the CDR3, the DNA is TGTGCCAGCAGCTGGGTGGGCAATCAGCCCCAGCATTTT. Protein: CASSWVGNQPQHF.

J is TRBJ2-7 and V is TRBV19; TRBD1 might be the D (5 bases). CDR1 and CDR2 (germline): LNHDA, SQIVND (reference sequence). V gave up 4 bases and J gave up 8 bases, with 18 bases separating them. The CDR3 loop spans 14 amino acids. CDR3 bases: TGTGCCAGTAGTACCCCAGGCCAGGGTAGAAAGCAGTACTTC. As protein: CASSTPGQGRKQYF.

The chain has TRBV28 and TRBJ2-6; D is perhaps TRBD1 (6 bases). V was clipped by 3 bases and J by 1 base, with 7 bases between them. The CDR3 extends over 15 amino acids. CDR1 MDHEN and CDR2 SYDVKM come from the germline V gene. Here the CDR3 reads CASSFTGSGANVLTF. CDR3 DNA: TGTGCCAGCAGTTTTACAGGGTCTGGGGCCAACGTCCTGACTTTC.

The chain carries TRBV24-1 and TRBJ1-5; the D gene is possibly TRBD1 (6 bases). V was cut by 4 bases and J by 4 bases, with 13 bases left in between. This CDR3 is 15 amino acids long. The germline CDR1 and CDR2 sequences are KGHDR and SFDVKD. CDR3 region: CATSEPGARNQPQHF. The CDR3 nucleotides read TGTGCCACCAGTGAACCGGGGGCGCGGAATCAGCCCCAGCATTTT.

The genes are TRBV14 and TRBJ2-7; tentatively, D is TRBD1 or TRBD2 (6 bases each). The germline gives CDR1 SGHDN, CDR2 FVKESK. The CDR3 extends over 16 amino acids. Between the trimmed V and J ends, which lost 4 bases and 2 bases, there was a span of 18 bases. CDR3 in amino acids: CASSLLGGGGAYEQYF. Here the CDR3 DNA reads TGTGCCAGCAGCCTACTTGGGGGCGGAGGGGCCTACGAGCAGTACTTC.

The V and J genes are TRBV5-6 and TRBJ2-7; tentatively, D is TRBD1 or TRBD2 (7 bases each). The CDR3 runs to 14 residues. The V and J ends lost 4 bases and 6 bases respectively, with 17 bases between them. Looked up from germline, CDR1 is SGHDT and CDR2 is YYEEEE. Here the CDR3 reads CASSPGGGPREQYF. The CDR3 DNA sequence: TGTGCCAGCAGCCCAGGGGGAGGGCCGCGCGAGCAGTACTTC. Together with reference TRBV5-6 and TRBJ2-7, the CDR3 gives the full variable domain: DAGVTQSPTHLIKTRGQQVTLRCSPKSGHDTVSWYQQALGQGPQFIFQYYEEEERQRGNFPDRFSGHQFPNYSSELNVNALLLGDSALYLCASSPGGGPREQYFGPGTRLTVT.

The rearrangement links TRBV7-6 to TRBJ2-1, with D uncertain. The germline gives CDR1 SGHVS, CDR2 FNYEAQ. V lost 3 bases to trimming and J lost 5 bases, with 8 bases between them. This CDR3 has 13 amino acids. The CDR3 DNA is TGTGCCAGCAGCTTTAATAACGACAATGAGCAGTTCTTC. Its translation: CASSFNNDNEQFF.

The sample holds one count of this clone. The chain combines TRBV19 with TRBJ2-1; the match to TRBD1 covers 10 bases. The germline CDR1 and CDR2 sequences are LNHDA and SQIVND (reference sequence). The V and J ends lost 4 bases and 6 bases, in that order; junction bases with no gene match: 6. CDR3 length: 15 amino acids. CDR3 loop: CASSNFGTGANEQFF. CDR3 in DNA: TGTGCCAGTAGTAACTTCGGGACAGGGGCCAATGAGCAGTTCTTC. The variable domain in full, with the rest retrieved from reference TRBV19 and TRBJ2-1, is DGGITQSPKYLFRKEGQNVTLSCEQNLNHDAMYWYRQDPGQGLRLIYYSQIVNDFQKGDIAEGYSVSREKKESFPLTVTSAQKNPTAFYLCASSNFGTGANEQFFGPGTRLTVL.

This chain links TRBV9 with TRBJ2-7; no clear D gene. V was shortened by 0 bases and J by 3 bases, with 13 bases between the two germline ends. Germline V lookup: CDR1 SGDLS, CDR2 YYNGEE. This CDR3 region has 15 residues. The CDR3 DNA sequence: TGTGCCAGCAGCGTAGCTGCAGCGACAAACTACGAGCAGTACTTC. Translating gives CASSVAAATNYEQYF.

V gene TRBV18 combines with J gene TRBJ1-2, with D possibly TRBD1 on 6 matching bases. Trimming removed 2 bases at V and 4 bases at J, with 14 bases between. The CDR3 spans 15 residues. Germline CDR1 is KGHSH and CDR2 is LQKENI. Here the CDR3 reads CASSPRAGDSYGYTF. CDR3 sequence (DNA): TGTGCCAGCTCACCAAGGGCAGGGGATTCCTATGGCTACACCTTC.

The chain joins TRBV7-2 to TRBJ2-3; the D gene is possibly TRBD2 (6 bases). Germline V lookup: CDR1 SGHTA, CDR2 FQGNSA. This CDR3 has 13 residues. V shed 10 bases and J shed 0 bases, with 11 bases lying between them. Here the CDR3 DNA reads TGTGCCAAGGCGGCGGGAAGCACAGATACGCAGTATTTT. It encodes CAKAAGSTDTQYF.

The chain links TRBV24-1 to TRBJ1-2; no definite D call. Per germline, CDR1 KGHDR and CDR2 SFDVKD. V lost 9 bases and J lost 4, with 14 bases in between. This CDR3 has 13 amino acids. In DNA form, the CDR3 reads TGTGCCACCCGGGCGCGTTCGGGCTATGGCTACACCTTC. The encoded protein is CATRARSGYGYTF.

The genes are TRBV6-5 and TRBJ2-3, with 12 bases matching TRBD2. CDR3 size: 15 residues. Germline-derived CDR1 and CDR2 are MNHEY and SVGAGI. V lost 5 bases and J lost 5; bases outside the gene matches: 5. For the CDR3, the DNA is TGTGCCAGCAGTCCCCCGGGACTAGCGGGAGATACGCAGTATTTT. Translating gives CASSPPGLAGDTQYF.

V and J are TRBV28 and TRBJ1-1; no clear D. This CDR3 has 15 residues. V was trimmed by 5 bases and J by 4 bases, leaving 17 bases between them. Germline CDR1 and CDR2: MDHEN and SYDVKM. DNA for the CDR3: TGTGCCAGCAGTCGCCCTCAAAGTCAGATCACTGAAGCTTTCTTT. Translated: CASSRPQSQITEAFF.

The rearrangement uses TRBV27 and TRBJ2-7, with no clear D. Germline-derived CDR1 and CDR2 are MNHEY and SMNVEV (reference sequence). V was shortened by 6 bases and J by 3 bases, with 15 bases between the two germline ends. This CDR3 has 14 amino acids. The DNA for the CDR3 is TGTGCCAGCAGCCAGACCCCCTCTCTCTACGAGCAGTACTTC. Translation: CASSQTPSLYEQYF.

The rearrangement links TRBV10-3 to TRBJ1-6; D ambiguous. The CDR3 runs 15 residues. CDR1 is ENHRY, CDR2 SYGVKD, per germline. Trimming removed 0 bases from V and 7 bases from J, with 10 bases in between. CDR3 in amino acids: CAISESWVTNSPLHF. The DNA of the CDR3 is TGTGCCATCAGTGAGTCATGGGTGACGAATTCACCCCTCCACTTT.

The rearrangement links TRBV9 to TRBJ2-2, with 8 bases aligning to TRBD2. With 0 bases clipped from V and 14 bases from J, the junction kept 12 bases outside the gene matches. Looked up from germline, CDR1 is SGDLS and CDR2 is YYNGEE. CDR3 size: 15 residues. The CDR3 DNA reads TGTGCCAGCAGCGTAGGAATGAGCGGGGGAATGGCACTGTTTTTT. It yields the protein CASSVGMSGGMALFF.

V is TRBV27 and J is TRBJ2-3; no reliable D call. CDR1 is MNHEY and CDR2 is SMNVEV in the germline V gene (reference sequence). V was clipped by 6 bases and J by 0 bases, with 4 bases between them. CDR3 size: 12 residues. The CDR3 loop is CASRTSTDTQYF. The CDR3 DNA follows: TGTGCCAGCAGGACTAGCACAGATACGCAGTATTTT.

CDR3 nucleotides: TGTGCCAGCAGCCAATCGGTAGCAGATACGCAGTATTTT. Amino acids: CASSQSVADTQYF. This sequence joins TRBV3-1 (or the pseudogene TRBV3-2) and TRBJ2-3; D gene uncertain. Germline CDR1 reads LGHDT; CDR2 reads YNNKEL (reference sequence). The CDR3 extends over 13 amino acids. The V end lost 2 bases, the J end lost 4 bases, and 7 bases lay between the germline ends.